This record covers a single T cell receptor beta chain. Antigen specificity is unknown. The sample comes from a study of Ad26.COV2.S vaccination and SARS-CoV-2 variants. Study context: Administration of Ad26.COV2.S was intramuscular, either once or twice 56 days apart. Regarding the study as a whole: Reports say spike-specific CD8+ and CD4+ T cell responses covered substantial breadth after vaccination.

Sequencing was performed with immunoSEQ multiplex PCR; in TCRdb, only in-frame clones are kept and a portion is missing. This sample carries about 680,000 clones, 89% of them seen once, and the ten largest clones take around 1.5%. The treatment: roughly 18 received Ad26.COV2.S at low or high dose, single or two shots; a few received placebo; per-sample allocation not given. After the first vaccine or placebo injection, samples were drawn on day 63. The germline CDR1 and CDR2 sequences are SGHRS and YFSETQ. The V end was cut by 0 bases, the J end by 3 bases, with 15 bases between. This CDR3 is built from 16 residues.

This material consisted of peripheral blood, taken in a trial of Ad26.COV2.S vaccine versus placebo. The sequence derives from a person between 18 and 65 years old who received the Ad26.COV2.S COVID-19 vaccine or a placebo. The chain combines TRBV5-1 with TRBJ1-1, with D possibly TRBD1 on 6 matching bases. The CDR3, as DNA: TGCGCCAGCAGCTTGGCTTCAGGGGAGGAGTACACTGAAGCTTTCTTT. Residues: CASSLASGEEYTEAFF.